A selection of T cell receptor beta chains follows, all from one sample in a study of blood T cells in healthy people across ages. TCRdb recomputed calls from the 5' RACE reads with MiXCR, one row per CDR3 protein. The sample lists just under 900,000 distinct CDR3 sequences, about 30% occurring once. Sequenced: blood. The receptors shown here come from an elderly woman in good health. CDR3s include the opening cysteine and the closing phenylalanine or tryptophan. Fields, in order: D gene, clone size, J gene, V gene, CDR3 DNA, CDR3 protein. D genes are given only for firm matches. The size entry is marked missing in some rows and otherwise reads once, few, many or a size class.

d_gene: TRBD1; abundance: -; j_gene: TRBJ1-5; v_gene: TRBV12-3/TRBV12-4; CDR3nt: TGTGCCAGCAGCCCAGACAGGGCCCCTAGCAATCAGCCCCAGCATTTT; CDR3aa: CASSPDRAPSNQPQHF
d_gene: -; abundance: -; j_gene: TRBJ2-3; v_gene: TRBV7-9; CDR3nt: TGTGCCAGCAGTCCACCCCTCGCGGGAAGGGTAGATACGCAGTATTTT; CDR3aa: CASSPPLAGRVDTQYF
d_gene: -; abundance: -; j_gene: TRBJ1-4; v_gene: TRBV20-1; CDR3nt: TGCAGTGCTCAGGGAGGGTTTAATGAAAAACTGTTTTTT; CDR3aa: CSAQGGFNEKLFF
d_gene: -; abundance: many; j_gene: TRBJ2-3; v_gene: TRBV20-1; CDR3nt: TGCAGTGCCCCCGACCCGAAAGGGCCAGATACGCAGTATTTT; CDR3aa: CSAPDPKGPDTQYF
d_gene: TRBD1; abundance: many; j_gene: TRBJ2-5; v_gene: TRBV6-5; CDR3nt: TGTGCCAGCAGTAGCGGGACAGGGGGCTATGGGACCCAGTACTTC; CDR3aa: CASSSGTGGYGTQYF
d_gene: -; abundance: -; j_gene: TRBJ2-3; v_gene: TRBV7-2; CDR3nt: TGTGCCGGCAGCTTATCGGGAGATACGCAGTATTTT; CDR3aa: CAGSLSGDTQYF
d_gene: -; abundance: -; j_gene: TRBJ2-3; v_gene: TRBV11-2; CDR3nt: TGTGCCGGCAGCCAGGTAGGAGGGACTGGCACAGATACGCAGTATTTT; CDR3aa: CAGSQVGGTGTDTQYF
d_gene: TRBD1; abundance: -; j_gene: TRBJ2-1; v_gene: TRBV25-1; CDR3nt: TGTGCCAGCAGTGAATTTACGGGACAGGTGTACAATGAGCAGTTCTTC; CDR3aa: CASSEFTGQVYNEQFF
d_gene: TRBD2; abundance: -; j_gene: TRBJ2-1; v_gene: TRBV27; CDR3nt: TGTGCCAGCAGTTTACCACCGGGACTAAAGCAGTTCTTC; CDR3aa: CASSLPPGLKQFF
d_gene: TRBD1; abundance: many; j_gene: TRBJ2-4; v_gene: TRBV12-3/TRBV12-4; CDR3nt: TGTGCCAGCAGTTCTGGACAGGGGTATGACATTCAGTACTTC; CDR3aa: CASSSGQGYDIQYF
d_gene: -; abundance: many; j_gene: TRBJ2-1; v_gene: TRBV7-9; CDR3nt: TGTGCCAGCAGCTTAGCGGCCCTAGGATATGAGCAGTTCTTC; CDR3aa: CASSLAALGYEQFF
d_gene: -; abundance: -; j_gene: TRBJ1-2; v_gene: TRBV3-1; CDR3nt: TGTGCCAGCAGCCTAGGGGACTCCCTTGGCTACACCTTC; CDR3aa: CASSLGDSLGYTF
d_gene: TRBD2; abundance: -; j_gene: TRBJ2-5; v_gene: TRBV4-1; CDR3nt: TGCGCCAGCAGCCAACCCGGACTAGCGGCTCAAGAGACCCAGTACTTC; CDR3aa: CASSQPGLAAQETQYF
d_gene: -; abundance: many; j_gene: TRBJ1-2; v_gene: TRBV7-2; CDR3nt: TGTGCCAGCAGCTTAGGTGGCAGTCGTCAAAGCTACACCTTC; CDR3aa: CASSLGGSRQSYTF